This T cell receptor beta chain is drawn from a study of PD-1 blockade in classical Hodgkin lymphoma. Study-level findings and limits: There was a significant rise in CD4+ TCR diversity by C4D1, with no such rise for CD8+. The baseline diversity of complete responders showed similarity to that of newly diagnosed patients. The authors excluded patients who started nivolumab under 1 year after ASCT. Whatever underlies the repertoire differences (possibly disease activity or prior therapy) remains undefined.

With no exception, relapse followed autologous stem cell transplantation in all patients, and brentuximab vedotin exposure varied. TCRdb keeps only in-frame clones here, not all; method: immunoSEQ multiplex PCR. The table lists about 10,000 clones, roughly 92% of them singletons, with 11% to 15% in the top ten. Comment on this clone: Its specificity is unknown.

V was cut by 0 bases and J by 5 bases, with 11 bases left in between. The CDR3 loop spans 15 amino acids. In germline, CDR1 is SGHNT, CDR2 YYREEE (reference sequence). This rearrangement joins TRBV5-4 to TRBJ1-4; D gene ambiguous. The starting material was peripheral blood mononuclear cells (PBMCs), obtained at baseline. This clonotype was sampled from a human donor with classical Hodgkin lymphoma. The CDR3, as DNA: TGTGCCAGCAGCTTGGCTGGACGGGGAAATGAAAAACTGTTTTTT. Encoded protein: CASSLAGRGNEKLFF.